The rows below give T cell receptor beta chains drawn from one sample of a study of OX40 agonist ivuxolimab in advanced cancers. Libraries were prepared by immunoSEQ multiplex PCR; TCRdb keeps only in-frame clonotypes and omits some of them. The sample holds 65,000 to 85,000 clones; around 84% are singletons and the top ten take 2.5%. Sequenced here: CD4+ or CD8+ T cells sorted from blood, sampled in a trial of the OX40 agonist ivuxolimab. These receptors were obtained from an adult with an advanced solid tumor such as melanoma, head and neck, liver or kidney cancer. CDR3s leave out the opening cysteine and the closing phenylalanine or tryptophan. Size values are once, few and many counts, or a class for expanded clones, and some rows have none.

V gene: TRBV5-1; clone size: NA; J gene: TRBJ2-7; CDR3 protein: ASSPRTSGRRSYEQY
V gene: TRBV6-5; clone size: once; J gene: TRBJ2-7; CDR3 protein: ASSYMAGSYEQY
V gene: TRBV5-4; clone size: NA; J gene: TRBJ2-7; CDR3 protein: ASSQDSGVSSYEQY
V gene: TRBV5-1; clone size: NA; J gene: TRBJ2-5; CDR3 protein: ASSLQETQY
V gene: TRBV13; clone size: NA; J gene: TRBJ1-4; CDR3 protein: ASSSGGWTNEKLF
V gene: TRBV18; clone size: NA; J gene: TRBJ2-3; CDR3 protein: ASSPGTTTDTQY
V gene: TRBV6-1; clone size: NA; J gene: TRBJ1-6; CDR3 protein: ASSENRGLLNSPLH
V gene: TRBV15; clone size: NA; J gene: TRBJ2-6; CDR3 protein: ATSRSQVGGANVLT
V gene: TRBV15; clone size: NA; J gene: TRBJ1-2; CDR3 protein: ATSRGTQVSGGYT
V gene: TRBV5-1; clone size: NA; J gene: TRBJ2-2; CDR3 protein: ASRQGNTGELF
V gene: TRBV7-7; clone size: NA; J gene: TRBJ2-6; CDR3 protein: ASSLVRSGANVLT
V gene: TRBV30; clone size: NA; J gene: TRBJ2-7; CDR3 protein: AASSAYEQY
V gene: TRBV5-1; clone size: NA; J gene: TRBJ2-6; CDR3 protein: ASSFTGTGVGGANVLT
V gene: TRBV14; clone size: NA; J gene: TRBJ2-3; CDR3 protein: ASGRARGDTQY
V gene: TRBV11-2; clone size: NA; J gene: TRBJ2-4; CDR3 protein: ASSLTTGTGRY
V gene: TRBV10-3; clone size: NA; J gene: TRBJ1-1; CDR3 protein: AISEFRGRNTEAF
V gene: TRBV14; clone size: NA; J gene: TRBJ2-5; CDR3 protein: ASSPIAGGQETQY
V gene: TRBV7-8; clone size: NA; J gene: TRBJ1-4; CDR3 protein: ASSPPRGTGQVLN
V gene: TRBV15; clone size: NA; J gene: TRBJ2-1; CDR3 protein: ATSRDKSRNYPNEQF
V gene: TRBV27; clone size: NA; J gene: TRBJ2-7; CDR3 protein: ASSLVLAGGEQY
V gene: TRBV9; clone size: NA; J gene: TRBJ1-3; CDR3 protein: ASSARDRDGNTIY
V gene: TRBV11-2; clone size: NA; J gene: TRBJ2-3; CDR3 protein: ASSFRTETDTQY
V gene: TRBV29-1; clone size: NA; J gene: TRBJ1-5; CDR3 protein: SARTSPNQPQH
V gene: TRBV9; clone size: NA; J gene: TRBJ2-2; CDR3 protein: ASSASGTGGTGELF
V gene: TRBV18; clone size: NA; J gene: TRBJ2-6; CDR3 protein: ASSPPGANVLT
V gene: TRBV9; clone size: NA; J gene: TRBJ2-3; CDR3 protein: ASSVATGRGTDTQY
V gene: TRBV18; clone size: NA; J gene: TRBJ2-7; CDR3 protein: ASSPGSAHEQY